This T cell receptor (beta chain) emerged from a study of radiotherapy plus CTLA-4 blockade in lung cancer. TCRdb keeps only in-frame clones here, not all; method: immunoSEQ multiplex PCR. The sample shows 40,000 to 45,000 clones, 70% to 80% of them seen only once. The trim removed 0 bases at V and 5 bases at J, leaving 13 bases unmatched. The CDR3 has 18 amino acids. Per the germline V gene, CDR1 is SGHAT and CDR2 is FQDESV (reference sequence). This rearrangement joins TRBV11-1 to TRBJ2-3, with 8 bases aligning to TRBD2. The sequence was obtained from a human donor with non-small cell lung cancer who had stable disease on radiotherapy plus ipilimumab. Here the sequenced sample was peripheral blood, taken from a patient treated with radiotherapy plus ipilimumab. The CDR3 is CASSLALLASGGRDTQYF. DNA for the CDR3: TGTGCCAGCAGCTTAGCCCTTCTCGCCAGCGGGGGAAGAGATACGCAGTATTTT.